The following is a TCR beta chain sequence with its context. Its specificity is not known. Here immunoSEQ multiplex PCR was the method, and the copy in TCRdb shows in-frame clones only, minus some. The top ten clones hold 40% to 55% of a sample with fewer than 6,500 clones, 55% to 80% of them seen once. CDR3 size: 15 residues. The germline gives CDR1 SEHNR, CDR2 FQNEAQ (reference sequence). V was shortened by 4 bases and J by 2 bases, with 14 bases between the two germline ends. This entry is derived from a study of CD8 T cell repertoires and HIV-1 epitope variants. Sequenced: cultured CD8+ T cells derived from PBMCs. The TCR originated in a male donor with HIV. This chain links TRBV7-9 with TRBJ2-5, with TRBD2 as a possible D gene (5 bases). The CDR3 DNA sequence: TGTGCCAGCAGCTCCGCCGGGATAGATCAAGAGACCCAGTACTTC. It is translated as CASSSAGIDQETQYF.